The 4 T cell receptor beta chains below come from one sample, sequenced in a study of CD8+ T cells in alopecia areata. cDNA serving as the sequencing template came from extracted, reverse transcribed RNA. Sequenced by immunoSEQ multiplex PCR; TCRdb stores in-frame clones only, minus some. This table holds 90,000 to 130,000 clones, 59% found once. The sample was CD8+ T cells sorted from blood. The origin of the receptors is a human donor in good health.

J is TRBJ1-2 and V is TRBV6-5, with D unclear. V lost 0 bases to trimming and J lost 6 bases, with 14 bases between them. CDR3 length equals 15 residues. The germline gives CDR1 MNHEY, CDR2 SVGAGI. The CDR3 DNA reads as TGTGCCAGCAGTTACTCGGACTTCCATCCCGATGGCTACACCTTC. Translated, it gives CASSYSDFHPDGYTF.

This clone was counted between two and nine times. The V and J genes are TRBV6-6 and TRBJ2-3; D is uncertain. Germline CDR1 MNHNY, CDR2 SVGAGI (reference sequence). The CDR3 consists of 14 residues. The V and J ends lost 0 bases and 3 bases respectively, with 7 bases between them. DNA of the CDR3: TGTGCCAGCAGTTACTCGATTGGGACAGATACGCAGTATTTT. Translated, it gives CASSYSIGTDTQYF.

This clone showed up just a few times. The CDR3 coding sequence is TGTGCCAGCAGCGTAAACAGCGGGGGGCCGTACGAGCAGTACTTC. This codes for CASSVNSGGPYEQYF. The chain combines TRBV9 with TRBJ2-7; 9 positions agree with TRBD2. The CDR3 totals 15 residues. CDR1 is SGDLS, CDR2 YYNGEE, per germline. Unmatched junction bases numbered 6, after V lost 1 base and J lost 4 bases.

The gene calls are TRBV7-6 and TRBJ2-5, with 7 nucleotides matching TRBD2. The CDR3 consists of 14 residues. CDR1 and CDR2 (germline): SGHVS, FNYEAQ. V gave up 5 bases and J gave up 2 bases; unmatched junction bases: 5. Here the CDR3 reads CASSLRAGQETQYF. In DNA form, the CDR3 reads TGTGCCAGCAGCCTTCGAGCGGGGCAAGAGACCCAGTACTTC.